This T cell receptor beta chain was captured in a study of T cell repertoires in cytomegalovirus infection. CDR1 is LGHNA and CDR2 is YSLEER in the germline V gene. This CDR3 contains 16 residues. Trimming took 1 base from V and 6 from J, leaving 15 bases between them. TCRdb used MiXCR to reprocess the reads, holding one entry per CDR3 protein. The sample contains approximately 500,000 distinct CDR3 sequences, around 30% of which appear only once. Remarks on this clonotype: Its antigen is still unknown.

The TCR comes from a human donor in good health (CMV status not recorded). Some clones in this sample may be carry-over from other donors' samples. The chain has TRBV4-3 and TRBJ1-4; D is unclear. The material sequenced was cultured PBMCs, taken from culture after CMV antigen stimulation. CDR3 sequence reads: CASSQVFSRLHEKLFF. In DNA form, the CDR3 reads TGCGCCAGCAGCCAAGTTTTTTCTCGACTCCATGAAAAACTGTTTTTT.